This T cell receptor (beta chain) was profiled in a study of shared clonotypes between healthy human individuals. Germline V gene data show CDR1 as MNHNS and CDR2 as SASEGT. Trimming cost V 7 bases and J 3 bases; bases outside gene matches: 5. The CDR3 extends over 14 amino acids. TCRdb's table, derived via immunoSEQ multiplex PCR, lists solely in-frame clones and lacks some. The sample has approximately 95,000 clones; around two thirds are singletons. This rearrangement joins TRBV6-1 to TRBJ2-2, with TRBD1 matching over 7 bases. The clonotype was recovered from a man aged 25 to 40 in good health. Sequencing was done on a sample of memory CD8+ T cells sorted from blood. Subset denoted: CD45RO+ cells pooled with CCR7-negative TemRA cells. The CDR3 bases are TGTGCCAGCAAGACAGGACAGGACACCGGGGAGCTGTTTTTT. Translating it yields CASKTGQDTGELFF.